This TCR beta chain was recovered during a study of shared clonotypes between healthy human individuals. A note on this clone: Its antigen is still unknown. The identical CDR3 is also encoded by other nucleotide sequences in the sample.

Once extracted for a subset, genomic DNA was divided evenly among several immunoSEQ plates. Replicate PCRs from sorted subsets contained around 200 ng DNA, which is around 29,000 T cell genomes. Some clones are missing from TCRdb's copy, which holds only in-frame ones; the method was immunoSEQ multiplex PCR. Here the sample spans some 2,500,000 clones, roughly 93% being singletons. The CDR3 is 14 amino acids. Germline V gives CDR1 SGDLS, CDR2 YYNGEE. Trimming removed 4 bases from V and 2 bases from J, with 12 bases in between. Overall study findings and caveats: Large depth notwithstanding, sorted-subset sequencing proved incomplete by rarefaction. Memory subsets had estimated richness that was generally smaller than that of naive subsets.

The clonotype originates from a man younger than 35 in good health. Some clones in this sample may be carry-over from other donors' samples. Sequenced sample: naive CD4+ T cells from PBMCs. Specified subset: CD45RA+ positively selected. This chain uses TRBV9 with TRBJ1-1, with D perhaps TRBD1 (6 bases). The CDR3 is CASSPGTHNTEAFF. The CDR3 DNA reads TGTGCCAGCAGCCCCGGGACACACAACACTGAAGCTTTCTTT.